The 31 T cell receptor beta chains reported below all come from one sample, sequenced in a study of blood T cell repertoires in COVID-19 (TCRdb year 2020). Library preparation employed the immunoSEQ multiplex PCR assay. This immuneACCESS table, as held by TCRdb, lists in-frame sequences with V and J called but not all clones. Of the missing ones, under half trace to an unresolved V gene in checked studies; the others have no known cause. Within this sample are roughly 150,000 clones, with around 80% of them counted one time only. 8% of the sample comes from the top ten. Sequencing was carried out using PBMCs or T cells enriched from blood (not recorded which). These receptor sequences come from a woman aged 50 to 60 who had recovered from COVID-19.

This clone was seen a few times. The rearrangement uses TRBV28 and TRBJ1-6; D gene unclear. This CDR3 is 14 amino acids long. Trimming shortened V by 4 bases and J by 5 bases, and 9 bases separated the two germline ends. CDR1 is MDHEN, CDR2 SYDVKM, per germline. CDR3 sequence: CASSSGINNSPLHF. The CDR3 nucleotides read TGTGCCAGCAGTTCAGGAATAAATAATTCACCCCTCCACTTT.

The chain uses TRBV28 and TRBJ1-5, with TRBD1 matching over 8 bases. Germline-derived CDR1 and CDR2 are MDHEN and SYDVKM. V lost 6 bases, J lost 6 bases, and 7 bases stayed unmatched. CDR3 length: 14 residues. CDR3 residues: CASRPGGKGQPQHF. CDR3 nucleotide sequence: TGTGCCAGCAGGCCAGGGGGCAAGGGTCAGCCCCAGCATTTT.

This clone was detected only a few times. The rearrangement joins TRBV28 to TRBJ1-1; D not certain. The V and J ends lost 8 bases and 0 bases respectively, with 13 bases between them. Germline-derived CDR1 and CDR2 are MDHEN and SYDVKM. This CDR3 contains 14 residues. The CDR3 DNA follows: TGTGCCAGCTCGTCCGGGTCCATGAACACTGAAGCTTTCTTT. It is translated as CASSSGSMNTEAFF. Using reference TRBV28 and TRBJ1-1 for the parts outside the CDR3, the full variable domain is DVKVTQSSRYLVKRTGEKVFLECVQDMDHENMFWYRQDPGLGLRLIYFSYDVKMKEKGDIPEGYSVSREKKERFSLILESASTNQTSMYLCASSSGSMNTEAFFGQGTRLTVV.

This chain links TRBV5-1 with TRBJ2-1; a weak D match, TRBD2 (5 bases). Germline V CDR1 and CDR2: SGHRS, YFSETQ. Trimming stripped 3 bases from V and 9 bases from J, with 19 bases between. CDR3 length: 15 amino acids. CDR3 protein: CASSSATTPGIEQFF. In nucleotides, the CDR3 is TGCGCCAGCAGCTCCGCGACTACCCCCGGAATTGAGCAGTTCTTC.

J is TRBJ1-4 and V is TRBV6-5; D is unclear. The V and J ends lost 6 bases and 8 bases respectively, with 19 bases between them. The CDR3 is made up of 15 amino acids. From germline, CDR1 is MNHEY and CDR2 SVGAGI. The CDR3 bases are TGTGCCAGCAGCCCCGTCGAGGCGGGCGAAGAAAAACTGTTTTTT. Translation gives CASSPVEAGEEKLFF.

The genes are TRBV2 and TRBJ1-1; D gene unclear. The germline V gene has CDR1 SNHLY and CDR2 FYNNEI. The CDR3 has 11 residues. The V end was cut by 8 bases, the J end by 3 bases, with 7 bases between. The CDR3 spells CASLVDTEAFF. CDR3 nucleotides: TGTGCCAGCCTGGTAGACACTGAAGCTTTCTTT.

The V gene is TRBV3-1 (or the pseudogene TRBV3-2), the J gene TRBJ1-1; D gene uncertain. The germline V gene has CDR1 LGHDT and CDR2 YNNKEL (reference sequence). The CDR3 runs to 14 residues. Trimming left V 1 base short and J 5 bases short, with 11 bases between. The CDR3 region has the DNA TGTGCCAGCAGCCAAGCTTACAGCCCAACTGAAGCTTTCTTT. It codes for CASSQAYSPTEAFF.

The chain couples TRBV29-1 to TRBJ2-1; 8 nucleotides line up with TRBD1. The CDR3 length is 13 residues. The ends lost 4 bases at V and 4 bases at J; junction bases unmatched: 3. The V gene's germline CDR1 is SQVTM and CDR2 ANQGSEA. CDR3 DNA sequence: TGCAGCGTTGGGACAGGGCAATACAATGAGCAGTTCTTC. It codes for CSVGTGQYNEQFF.

In this sample, this clone turned up a few times. The V and J genes are TRBV28 and TRBJ1-2, with D uncertain. The CDR3 extends over 13 amino acids. Trimming removed 6 bases from V and 7 bases from J, with 15 bases in between. Germline V CDR1 and CDR2: MDHEN, SYDVKM. The CDR3 DNA reads as TGTGCCAGCAGCCCCTCGGTGAAGCTTGGCTACACCTTC. As protein: CASSPSVKLGYTF.

The V call is TRBV5-4, the J call TRBJ2-1; D not resolved. The V end was cut by 4 bases, the J end by 0 bases, with 11 bases between. The CDR3 is made up of 15 amino acids. Looked up from germline, CDR1 is SGHNT and CDR2 is YYREEE (reference sequence). For the CDR3, the DNA is TGTGCCAGCAGCCCCGACTGGAGCTCCTACAATGAGCAGTTCTTC. This encodes CASSPDWSSYNEQFF.

The chain combines TRBV19 with TRBJ1-2, with D hard to call. Trimming shortened V by 4 bases and J by 2 bases, and 20 bases separated the two germline ends. The CDR3 has 17 residues. The germline gives CDR1 LNHDA, CDR2 SQIVND (reference sequence). The CDR3 spells CASSSKAATSPNYGYTF. The CDR3 DNA sequence: TGTGCCAGTAGTAGTAAGGCAGCGACCAGTCCCAACTATGGCTACACCTTC.

The CDR3 DNA reads TGTGCCAGCAGTCCAACTGAAGAGACCCAGTACTTC. It yields the protein CASSPTEETQYF. The chain is built from TRBV12-3 or TRBV12-4 and TRBJ2-5; no clear D gene. The CDR3 is 12 amino acids. Trimming took off 5 bases at V and 3 bases at J, with 7 bases between the two ends.

The chain joins TRBV28 to TRBJ2-6, with a possible D match to TRBD1 (6 bases). The CDR3 covers 15 residues. Trimming took 6 bases from V and 2 from J, leaving 11 bases between them. Germline CDR1 and CDR2: MDHEN and SYDVKM. CDR3 in amino acids: CASRVDSAGANVLTF. The CDR3 DNA reads as TGTGCCAGCAGGGTGGACAGTGCTGGGGCCAACGTCCTGACTTTC.

The rearrangement joins TRBV4-3 to TRBJ1-2; tentatively, D is TRBD1 (6 bases). Germline CDR1 and CDR2: LGHNA and YSLEER. V shed 1 base and J shed 8 bases, with 8 bases lying between them. The CDR3 consists of 12 residues. The CDR3 loop reads CASSQGGRGYTF. In DNA, the CDR3 is TGCGCCAGCAGCCAAGGGGGGCGGGGCTACACCTTC.

The V and J genes are TRBV4-3 and TRBJ2-4, with 15 bases that match TRBD2. V shed 0 bases, J shed 5 bases, and the junction held 11 bases outside the gene matches. The CDR3 is 20 amino acids. CDR1 and CDR2 (germline): LGHNA, YSLEER. The CDR3 spells CASSQDWTSGGAGVQNIQYF. DNA of the CDR3: TGCGCCAGCAGCCAAGATTGGACTAGCGGGGGGGCCGGGGTCCAAAACATTCAGTACTTC.

The chain combines TRBV5-5 with TRBJ2-2, with D possibly being TRBD1 (6 bases). Per germline, CDR1 SGHKS and CDR2 YYEKEE (reference sequence). The CDR3 sequence is 15 residues long. Trimming left V 6 bases short and J 6 bases short, with 18 bases between. This CDR3 reads CASIQGPSPAGELFF. The CDR3 DNA sequence: TGTGCCAGCATCCAGGGGCCTAGCCCAGCCGGGGAGCTGTTTTTT.

The CDR3 nucleotides read TGTGCCAGCAGCCCCGGGACAGGGGGCATGAACAATCAGCCCCAGCATTTT. This encodes CASSPGTGGMNNQPQHF. V and J are TRBV7-9 and TRBJ1-5; TRBD1 matches 12 bases. This CDR3 region has 17 residues. Germline CDR1 SEHNR, CDR2 FQNEAQ (reference sequence). Unmatched junction bases numbered 8, after V lost 5 bases and J lost 3 bases.

V is TRBV24-1 and J is TRBJ2-3; possible D gene TRBD2, 6 bases. CDR1 is KGHDR and CDR2 is SFDVKD in the germline V gene. The V end lost 9 bases, the J end lost 4 bases, and 13 bases lay between the germline ends. CDR3 length equals 13 residues. The CDR3 is CATAGGTADTQYF. In DNA, the CDR3 is TGTGCCACCGCTGGGGGGACGGCAGATACGCAGTATTTT.

This sequence joins TRBV29-1 and TRBJ1-2, with 7 positions matching TRBD1. J lost 3 bases, V lost 6 bases, and 7 bases had no gene match. Germline assignment: CDR1 SQVTM and CDR2 ANQGSEA. The CDR3 loop spans 13 amino acids. The CDR3 loop is CSVPTGRHYGYTF. DNA for the CDR3: TGCAGCGTCCCGACAGGGAGGCACTATGGCTACACCTTC.

The chain uses TRBV28 and TRBJ1-5; no clear D gene. Germline lookup yields CDR1 MDHEN and CDR2 SYDVKM. CDR3 length: 13 amino acids. Deletions cut 6 bases from V and 3 bases from J, with 9 bases between. The CDR3 DNA reads TGTGCCAGCAGGGTCAGTTTCAATCAGCCCCAGCATTTT. Protein product: CASRVSFNQPQHF.

The chain combines TRBV7-9 with TRBJ2-4; the match to TRBD2 covers 12 bases. CDR3 length: 17 amino acids. Trimming at V came to 5 bases and at J to 4 bases, leaving 9 bases not matched to a gene. The germline CDR1 and CDR2 sequences are SEHNR and FQNEAQ (reference sequence). CDR3 amino acids: CASSTFTGTSGKNIQYF. DNA of the CDR3: TGTGCCAGCAGCACCTTTACCGGGACTAGCGGGAAAAACATTCAGTACTTC. The full variable domain, its missing parts supplied by reference TRBV7-9 and TRBJ2-4, is DTGVSQNPRHKITKRGQNVTFRCDPISEHNRLYWYRQTLGQGPEFLTYFQNEAQLEKSRLLSDRFSAERPKGSFSTLEIQRTEQGDSAMYLCASSTFTGTSGKNIQYFGAGTRLSVL.

This clone showed up just once. The chain links TRBV14 to TRBJ1-6; tentatively, D is TRBD1 (5 bases). The CDR3 is 13 amino acids. V gave up 8 bases and J gave up 7 bases, with 12 bases separating them. Germline V gives CDR1 SGHDN, CDR2 FVKESK. Written as DNA, the CDR3 is TGTGCCAGCGCCCTACAGGAAAATTCACCCCTCCACTTT. This sequence encodes CASALQENSPLHF.

The gene calls are TRBV4-3 and TRBJ2-3; D is unresolved. This CDR3 is built from 13 residues. Trimming shortened V by 2 bases and J by 3 bases, and 6 bases separated the two germline ends. Per germline, CDR1 LGHNA and CDR2 YSLEER. This CDR3 is CASSQPGTDTQYF. CDR3 in DNA: TGCGCCAGCAGCCAACCCGGGACAGATACGCAGTATTTT.

The chain couples TRBV29-1 to TRBJ1-2; D not certain. CDR3 size: 15 residues. The germline gives CDR1 SQVTM, CDR2 ANQGSEA. The germline V and J ends were trimmed by 1 base and 2 bases, with 14 bases remaining between them. The CDR3 DNA reads as TGCAGCGTTGAAGGTGGTAGTCCCCTCAACTATGGCTACACCTTC. It is translated as CSVEGGSPLNYGYTF.

The J gene is TRBJ2-3, the V gene TRBV27; 8 bases fit TRBD2. J lost 1 base, V lost 6 bases, and 0 bases had no gene match. The CDR3 is made up of 13 amino acids. Germline values: CDR1 MNHEY, CDR2 SMNVEV (reference sequence). This CDR3 is CASRTSGTDTQYF. CDR3 bases: TGTGCCAGCAGGACTAGCGGCACAGATACGCAGTATTTT.

V and J are TRBV5-5 and TRBJ1-3, with a tentative D call TRBD1 (5 bases). Germline CDR1 reads SGHKS; CDR2 reads YYEKEE (reference sequence). The V end lost 0 bases, the J end lost 6 bases, and 19 bases lay between the germline ends. CDR3 size: 17 residues. The CDR3, as DNA: TGTGCCAGCAGCTTGGAAGTAACAGGTCGCTCGGCAAACACCATATATTTT. This gives the protein CASSLEVTGRSANTIYF.

This chain connects TRBV28 to TRBJ2-4, with 11 bases identical to TRBD2. The trim removed 7 bases at V and 8 bases at J, leaving 10 bases unmatched. The CDR3 consists of 15 residues. Germline V gene lookup returns CDR1 MDHEN and CDR2 SYDVKM. The CDR3 region has the DNA TGTGCCAGCATTACTAGCGGGGGAGGTGGTTACATTCAGTACTTC. This gives the protein CASITSGGGGYIQYF.

The chain combines TRBV7-2 with TRBJ2-7; 9 bases line up with TRBD2. This CDR3 is built from 17 residues. Germline trimming cut 0 bases from V and 5 bases from J; bases unmatched to any gene: 11. Germline values: CDR1 SGHTA, CDR2 FQGNSA. CDR3 sequence (DNA): TGTGCCAGCAGCTTAGCGTACAATCCGCGGGGGGGCCACGAGCAGTACTTC. Translating gives CASSLAYNPRGGHEQYF.

This clone was counted between two and nine times. The rearrangement uses TRBV19 and TRBJ1-1, with a weak D call TRBD1 (6 bases). V was shortened by 5 bases and J by 4 bases, with 14 bases between the two germline ends. CDR1 LNHDA and CDR2 SQIVND come from the germline V gene (reference sequence). The CDR3 totals 14 residues. The CDR3 reads CASSYSGTTTEAFF. The CDR3 DNA is TGTGCCAGTAGTTACTCCGGGACAACCACTGAAGCTTTCTTT.

The V call is TRBV19, the J call TRBJ1-2, with D perhaps TRBD1 (6 bases). The CDR3 has 13 amino acids. Trimming left V 4 bases short and J 8 bases short, with 14 bases between. The germline V gene encodes CDR1 LNHDA and CDR2 SQIVND (reference sequence). CDR3: CASSNLGGWGYTF. CDR3 coding DNA: TGTGCCAGTAGTAATTTAGGGGGTTGGGGCTACACCTTC.

The chain uses TRBV28 and TRBJ2-5; 12 nucleotides match TRBD2. Germline CDR1 and CDR2: MDHEN and SYDVKM. Trimming took 2 bases from V and 4 from J; bases not matched to a gene: 8. This CDR3 contains 17 residues. CDR3 residues: CASSLRIRGLAGETQYF. Here the CDR3 DNA reads TGTGCCAGCAGTTTAAGAATCCGGGGACTAGCGGGAGAGACCCAGTACTTC.